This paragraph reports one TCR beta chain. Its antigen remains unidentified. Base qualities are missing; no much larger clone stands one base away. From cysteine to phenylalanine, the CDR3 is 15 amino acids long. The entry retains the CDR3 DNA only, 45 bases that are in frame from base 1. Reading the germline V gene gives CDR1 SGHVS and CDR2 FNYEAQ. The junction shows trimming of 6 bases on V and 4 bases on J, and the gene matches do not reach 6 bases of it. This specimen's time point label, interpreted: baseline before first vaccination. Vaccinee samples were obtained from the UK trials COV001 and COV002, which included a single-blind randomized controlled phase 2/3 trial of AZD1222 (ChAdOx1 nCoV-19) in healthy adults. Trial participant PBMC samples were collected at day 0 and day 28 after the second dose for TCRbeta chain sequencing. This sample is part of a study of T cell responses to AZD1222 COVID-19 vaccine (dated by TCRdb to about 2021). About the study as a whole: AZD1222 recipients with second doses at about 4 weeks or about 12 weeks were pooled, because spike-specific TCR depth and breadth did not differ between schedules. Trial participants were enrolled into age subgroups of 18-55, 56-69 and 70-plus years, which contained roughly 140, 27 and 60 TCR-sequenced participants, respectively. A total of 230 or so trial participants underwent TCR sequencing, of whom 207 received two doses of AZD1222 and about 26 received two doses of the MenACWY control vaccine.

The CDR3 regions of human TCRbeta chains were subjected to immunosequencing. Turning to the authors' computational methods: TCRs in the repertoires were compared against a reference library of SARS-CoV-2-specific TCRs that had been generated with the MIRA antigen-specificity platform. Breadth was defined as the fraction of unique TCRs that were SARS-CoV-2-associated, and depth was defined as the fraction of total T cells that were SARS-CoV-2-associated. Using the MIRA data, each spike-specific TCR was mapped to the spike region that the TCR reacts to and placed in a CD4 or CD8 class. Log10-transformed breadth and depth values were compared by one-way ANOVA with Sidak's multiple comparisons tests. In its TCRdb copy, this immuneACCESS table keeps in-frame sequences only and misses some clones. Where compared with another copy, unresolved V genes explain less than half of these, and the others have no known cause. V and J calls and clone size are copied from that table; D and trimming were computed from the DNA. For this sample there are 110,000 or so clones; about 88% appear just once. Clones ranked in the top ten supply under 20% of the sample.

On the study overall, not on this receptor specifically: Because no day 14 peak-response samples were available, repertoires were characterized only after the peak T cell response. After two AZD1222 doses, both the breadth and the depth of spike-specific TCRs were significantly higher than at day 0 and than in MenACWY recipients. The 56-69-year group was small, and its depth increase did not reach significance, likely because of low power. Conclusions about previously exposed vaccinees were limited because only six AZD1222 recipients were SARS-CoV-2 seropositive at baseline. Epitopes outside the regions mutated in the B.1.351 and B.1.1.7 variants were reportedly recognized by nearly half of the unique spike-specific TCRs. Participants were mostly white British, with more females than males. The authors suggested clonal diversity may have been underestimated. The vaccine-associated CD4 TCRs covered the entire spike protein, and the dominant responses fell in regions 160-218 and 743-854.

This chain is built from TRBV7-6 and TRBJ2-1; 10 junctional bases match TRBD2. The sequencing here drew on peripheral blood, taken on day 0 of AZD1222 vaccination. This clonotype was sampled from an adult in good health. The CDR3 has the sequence CASSSLAGAYNEQFF. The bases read TGTGCCAGCAGTTCCCTAGCGGGAGCTTACAATGAGCAGTTCTTC.